This T cell receptor (beta chain) originates from a study of T cell repertoires in ileal Crohn's disease. V shed 1 base, J shed 10 bases, and the junction held 11 bases outside the gene matches. Germline CDR1 and CDR2: SGHVS and FQNEAQ. CDR3 size: 15 residues. The time point is: neoterminal ileum biopsy at postoperative endoscopy, about 6 months after surgery. Profiling relied on immunoSEQ multiplex PCR, and the TCRdb table lists in-frame clones only, not all of them. The table lists more than 60,000 clones, 85% to 90% of them singletons. This receptor was taken from an adult with Crohn's disease. Sequenced input: ileal tissue. The chain couples TRBV7-8 to TRBJ2-3, with 7 bases fitting TRBD2. CDR3 residues: CASSLVASGREPQYF. The DNA of the CDR3 is TGTGCCAGCAGCTTAGTGGCTAGCGGAAGAGAGCCGCAGTATTTT. Filled out from reference TRBV7-8 and TRBJ2-3, the complete variable domain reads GAGVSQSPRYKVAKRGQDVALRCDPISGHVSLFWYQQALGQGPEFLTYFQNEAQLDKSGLPSDRFFAERPEGSVSTLKIQRTQQEDSAVYLCASSLVASGREPQYFGPGTRLTVL.